This TCR beta chain is from a study of shared clonotypes between healthy human individuals (dated by TCRdb to the early 2020s). For context, the study as a whole: Three men and a couple of women, aged 18 to 49 years, made up the cohort. Leukapheresis yielded between about 0.9 and 10 billion PBMCs per donor. Per donor, three plates each were used for CD4 naive and CD4 memory, two for CD8 naive, and one for CD8 memory. Different laboratories and diverse techniques were used to prepare libraries and sequence TCR repertoires, to increase sequencing depth and limit assay-specific biases. To estimate repertoire size and how much clonotype sharing occurs between individuals, the study deeply sequenced the blood TCR repertoires of about five healthy adults.

Points on this clone: What this receptor recognizes is not known. Base-call qualities are not available, and no considerably larger clone is one nucleotide away.

For the CD8 naive samples, CD45RO-negative cells were positively selected for CCR7, yielding a CD45RA+CCR7+ population from which TemRA cells were excluded. The donors were healthy, HIV-negative adults who had no recently reported acute infections or vaccinations. Every donor was a Caucasian adult living in Nashville, Tennessee, USA. After blood collection by leukapheresis, PBMCs were isolated using Ficoll-Histopaque density gradient centrifugation and then cryopreserved in the vapor phase of liquid nitrogen. Purity and quantity of every magnetically sorted T cell population were checked by analytical flow cytometry. Genomic DNA was isolated from every sorted fraction and measured by UV absorbance on a Nanodrop 2000c. Points the paper makes about the study in general: Based on pairwise subsampling, the degree of clonotype sharing among donors was expected to be affected by sequencing depth. Incomplete sequencing was indicated by rarefaction of sorted-subset datasets, despite the large sequencing depth. When several donors were compared, the shared fraction of clonotypes was about 5% for naive CD4, 3.5% to 4% for naive CD8, 2% to 2.5% for memory CD4, and 0.4% for memory CD8. Sampling was limited to blood, and TCR repertoires in tissue likely differ from TCR repertoires in blood. Naive subsets generally had larger estimated clonotype richness than memory subsets. Clonotypes shared by all four sorted-subset donors showed higher generation probabilities than non-shared clonotypes. The genetic and exposure-history diversity represented was limited by the small number of donors.

Using the deep immunoSEQ assay, multiplex PCR amplified TCR CDR3 regions from genomic DNA. Extracted genomic DNA from each cell subset was spread evenly across all wells of several immunoSEQ 96-well plates, with each plate serving as a replicate. For sorted subsets, each replicate PCR was loaded with about 0.2 ug genomic DNA, equivalent to some 31,000 T cell genomes. Purified libraries were quantified with a Qubit 3.0 fluorometer, sized on a Bioanalyzer 2100, and re-quantified with the KAPA Library Quantification kit. A separate single-read 150-cycle Illumina NextSeq 550 flow cell was used to sequence each immunoSEQ 96-well plate. Regarding the original processing steps: The immunoSEQ output contained only junctional sequences without quality scores, so filtering could not match that applied to full-length reads. Sequences were annotated with PyIR, a Python wrapper for IgBLAST v1.9, using IMGT germline references to assign V/J genes and CDR3. Reads were filtered out if the reads had weak V/J assignments (E-value above 1e-6), no CDR3, stop codons, out-of-frame junctions, or ambiguous translated residues. V3J clonotypes were defined as sequences sharing the same inferred V gene, J gene, and CDR3 amino acid sequence. Percentage overlap between repertoires was calculated by dividing the number of shared unique clonotypes by the size of the smaller repertoire. RTK rarefaction, the Chao1 estimator, and Recon v2.1 estimates of unobserved clonotypes were used to assess repertoire richness. Generation probabilities were computed with OLGA for all TCRbeta clonotypes obtained by the gDNA method from four donors. This immuneACCESS table, as held by TCRdb, lists in-frame sequences with V and J called but not all clones. Of the missing ones, under half trace to an unresolved V gene in checked studies; the others have no known cause. V and J calls and clone size are those listed in that table; D and trimming were worked out from the DNA. Here the sample has approximately 590,000 clones; just under 97% occur a single time. 0.11% of the sample lies in the top ten.

The sample was naive CD8+ T cells sorted from blood. The sample's cell subset or site label, in plain terms: CD45RA+CCR7+. This sequence originates from a woman aged 25-40 years in good health.

CDR3 protein: CAISEHQGTGELFF. The nucleotides are TGTGCCATCAGTGAGCATCAGGGCACCGGGGAGCTGTTTTTT. The chain is assembled from TRBV10-3 and TRBJ2-2; a tentative D match to TRBD1 spans 5 bases. Trimming costs V 2 bases and J 4 bases, and their ends lie 8 bases apart. CDR1 is given as ENHRY and CDR2 as SYGVKD, both from the germline V gene. The CDR3 spans 14 residues, from the cysteine through the phenylalanine. Just the 42-base CDR3 DNA is kept, in frame starting at base 1.